This TCR beta chain was identified during a study of graft-versus-host responses after intestinal transplantation. The CDR3 loop spans 14 amino acids. Germline lookup yields CDR1 SGHAT and CDR2 FQNNGV. V gave up 2 bases and J gave up 4 bases, with 12 bases separating them. Data came from immunoSEQ multiplex PCR; TCRdb stores just in-frame clones and leaves some out. The data hold over 20,000 clones, with roughly 87% observed a single time. The sample in question was PBMCs, obtained around 68 days after intestinal transplantation. The rearrangement uses TRBV11-2 and TRBJ2-7; D possibly corresponds to TRBD2 (5 bases). This clonotype was sampled from a human patient who received an intestinal transplant, so some T cells may come from the graft donor. CDR3 in amino acids: CASSLPFGEYEQYF. Here the CDR3 DNA reads TGTGCCAGCAGCTTACCCTTCGGGGAATACGAGCAGTACTTC.